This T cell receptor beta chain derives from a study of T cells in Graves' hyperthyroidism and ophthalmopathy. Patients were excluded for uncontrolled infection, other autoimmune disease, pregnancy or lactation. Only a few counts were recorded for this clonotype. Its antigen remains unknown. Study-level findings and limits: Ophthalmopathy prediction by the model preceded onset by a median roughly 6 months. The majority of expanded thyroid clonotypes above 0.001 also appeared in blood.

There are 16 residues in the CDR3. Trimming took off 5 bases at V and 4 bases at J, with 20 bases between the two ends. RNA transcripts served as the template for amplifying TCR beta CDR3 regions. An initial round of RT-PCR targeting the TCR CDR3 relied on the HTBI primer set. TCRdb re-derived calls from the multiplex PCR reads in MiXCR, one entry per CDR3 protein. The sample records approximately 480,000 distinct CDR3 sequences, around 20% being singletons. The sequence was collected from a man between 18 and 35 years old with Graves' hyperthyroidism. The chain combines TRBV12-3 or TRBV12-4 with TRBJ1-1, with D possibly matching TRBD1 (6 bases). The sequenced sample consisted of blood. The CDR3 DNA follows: TGTGCCAGCAGTGAGGATTTACAGGGTCAAGGCACTGAAGCTTTCTTT. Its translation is CASSEDLQGQGTEAFF.